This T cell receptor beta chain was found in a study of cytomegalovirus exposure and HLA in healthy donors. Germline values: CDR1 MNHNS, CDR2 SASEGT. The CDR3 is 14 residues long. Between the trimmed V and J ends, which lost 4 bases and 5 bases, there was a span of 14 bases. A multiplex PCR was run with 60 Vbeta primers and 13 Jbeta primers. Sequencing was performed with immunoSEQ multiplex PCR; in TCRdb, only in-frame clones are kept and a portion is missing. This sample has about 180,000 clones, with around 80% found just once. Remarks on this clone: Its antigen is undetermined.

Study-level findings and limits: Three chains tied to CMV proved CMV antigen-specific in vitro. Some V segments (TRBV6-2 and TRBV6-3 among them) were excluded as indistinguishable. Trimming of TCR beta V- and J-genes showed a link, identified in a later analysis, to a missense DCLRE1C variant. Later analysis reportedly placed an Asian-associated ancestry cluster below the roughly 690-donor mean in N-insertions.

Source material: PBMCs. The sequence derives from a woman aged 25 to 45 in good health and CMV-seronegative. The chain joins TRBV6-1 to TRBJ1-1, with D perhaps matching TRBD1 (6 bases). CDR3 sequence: CASSVRTVGTEAFF. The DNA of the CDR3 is TGTGCCAGCAGTGTAAGGACAGTTGGTACTGAAGCTTTCTTT.